This T cell receptor (beta chain) is drawn from a study of early T cells in non-severe SARS-CoV-2 infection. Unique molecular identifiers tagged individual cDNA molecules. A single record per CDR3 protein comes from TCRdb applying MiXCR to the 5' RACE reads. The sample has fewer than 55,000 distinct CDR3 sequences; more than 9% are singletons. This clonotype was detected many times. V was clipped by 3 bases and J by 1 base, with 11 bases between them. Germline CDR1 SGHRS, CDR2 YFSETQ. This CDR3 is built from 14 residues. The sequence derives from an adult who was a healthcare worker with PCR-confirmed SARS-CoV-2 infection or an uninfected control (not recorded which). Sequenced: whole blood. The rearrangement joins TRBV5-1 to TRBJ2-7; D is possibly TRBD1 (5 bases). Written as DNA, the CDR3 is TGCGCCAGCAGCTCTCGTAGGGGATCCTACGAGCAGTACTTC. This gives the protein CASSSRRGSYEQYF.